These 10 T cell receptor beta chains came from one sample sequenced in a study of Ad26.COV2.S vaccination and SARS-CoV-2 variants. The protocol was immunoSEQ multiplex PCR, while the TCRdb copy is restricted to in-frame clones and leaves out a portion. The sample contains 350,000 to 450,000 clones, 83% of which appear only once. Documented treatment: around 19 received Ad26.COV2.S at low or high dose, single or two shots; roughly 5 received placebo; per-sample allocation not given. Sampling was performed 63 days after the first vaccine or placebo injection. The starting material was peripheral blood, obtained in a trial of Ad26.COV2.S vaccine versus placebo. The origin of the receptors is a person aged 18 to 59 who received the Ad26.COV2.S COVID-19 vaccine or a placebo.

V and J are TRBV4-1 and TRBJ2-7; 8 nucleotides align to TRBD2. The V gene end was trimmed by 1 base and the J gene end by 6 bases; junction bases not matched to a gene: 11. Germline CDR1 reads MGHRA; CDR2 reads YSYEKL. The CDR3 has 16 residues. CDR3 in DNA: TGCGCCAGCAGCCAAGGGGGCGGGACTAGAAGGTTCGAGCAGTACTTC. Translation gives CASSQGGGTRRFEQYF.

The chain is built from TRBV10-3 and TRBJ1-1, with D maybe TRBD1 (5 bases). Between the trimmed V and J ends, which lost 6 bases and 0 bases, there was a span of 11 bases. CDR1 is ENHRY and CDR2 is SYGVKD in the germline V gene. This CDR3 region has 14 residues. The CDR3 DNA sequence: TGTGCCATCAGGTCAGGGACGGTGAACACTGAAGCTTTCTTT. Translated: CAIRSGTVNTEAFF.

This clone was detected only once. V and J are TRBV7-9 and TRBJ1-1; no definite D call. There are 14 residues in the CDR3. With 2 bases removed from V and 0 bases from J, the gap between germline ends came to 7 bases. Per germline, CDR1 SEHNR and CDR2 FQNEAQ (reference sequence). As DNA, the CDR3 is TGTGCCAGCAGCTTACAGACTATGAACACTGAAGCTTTCTTT. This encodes CASSLQTMNTEAFF.

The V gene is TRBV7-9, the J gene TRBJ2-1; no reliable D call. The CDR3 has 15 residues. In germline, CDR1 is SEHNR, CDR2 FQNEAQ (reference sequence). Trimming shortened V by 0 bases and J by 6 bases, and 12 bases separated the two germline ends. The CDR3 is CASSLARLGLNEQFF. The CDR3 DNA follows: TGTGCCAGCAGCTTAGCGCGGCTAGGGCTCAATGAGCAGTTCTTC.

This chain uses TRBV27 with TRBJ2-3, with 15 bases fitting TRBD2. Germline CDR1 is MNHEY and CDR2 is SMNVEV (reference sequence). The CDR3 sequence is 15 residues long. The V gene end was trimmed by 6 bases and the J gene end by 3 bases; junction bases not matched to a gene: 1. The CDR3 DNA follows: TGTGCCAGCAGAGGGACTAGCGGGAGGACAGATACGCAGTATTTT. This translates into CASRGTSGRTDTQYF.

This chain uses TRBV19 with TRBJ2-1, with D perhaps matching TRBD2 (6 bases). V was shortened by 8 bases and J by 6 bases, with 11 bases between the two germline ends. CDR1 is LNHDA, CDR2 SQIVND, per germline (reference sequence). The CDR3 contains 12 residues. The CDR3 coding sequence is TGTGCCAGTGGACCCGGGGGCAATGAGCAGTTCTTC. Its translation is CASGPGGNEQFF.

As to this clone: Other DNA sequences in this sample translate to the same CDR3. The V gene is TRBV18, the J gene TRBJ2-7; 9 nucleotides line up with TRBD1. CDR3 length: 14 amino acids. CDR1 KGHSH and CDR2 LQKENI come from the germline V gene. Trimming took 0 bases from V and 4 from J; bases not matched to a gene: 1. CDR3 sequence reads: CASSPPGQGYEQYF. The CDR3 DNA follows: TGTGCCAGCTCACCACCGGGACAGGGATACGAGCAGTACTTC. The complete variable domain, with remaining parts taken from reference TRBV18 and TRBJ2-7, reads NAGVMQNPRHLVRRRGQEARLRCSPMKGHSHVYWYRQLPEEGLKFMVYLQKENIIDESGMPKERFSAEFPKEGPSILRIQQVVRGDSAAYFCASSPPGQGYEQYFGPGTRLTVT.

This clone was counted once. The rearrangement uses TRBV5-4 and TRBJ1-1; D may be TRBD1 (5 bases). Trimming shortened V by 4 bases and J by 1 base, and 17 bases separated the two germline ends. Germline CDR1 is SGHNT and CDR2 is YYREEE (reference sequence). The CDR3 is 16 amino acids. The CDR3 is CASSAQKGKANTEAFF. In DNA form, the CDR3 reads TGTGCCAGCAGCGCTCAGAAGGGGAAGGCGAACACTGAAGCTTTCTTT.

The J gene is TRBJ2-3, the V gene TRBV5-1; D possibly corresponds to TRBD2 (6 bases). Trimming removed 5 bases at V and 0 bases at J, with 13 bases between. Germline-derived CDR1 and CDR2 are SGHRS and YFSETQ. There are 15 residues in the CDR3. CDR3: CASRPTSTSTDTQYF. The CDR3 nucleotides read TGCGCCAGCAGACCCACTAGCACTAGCACAGATACGCAGTATTTT.

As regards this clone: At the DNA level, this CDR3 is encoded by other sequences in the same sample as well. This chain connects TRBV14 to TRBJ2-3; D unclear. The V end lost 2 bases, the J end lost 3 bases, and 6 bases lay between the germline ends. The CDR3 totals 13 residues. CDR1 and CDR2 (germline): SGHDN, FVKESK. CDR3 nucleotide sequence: TGTGCCAGCAGCCAATATCGGACAGATACGCAGTATTTT. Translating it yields CASSQYRTDTQYF.